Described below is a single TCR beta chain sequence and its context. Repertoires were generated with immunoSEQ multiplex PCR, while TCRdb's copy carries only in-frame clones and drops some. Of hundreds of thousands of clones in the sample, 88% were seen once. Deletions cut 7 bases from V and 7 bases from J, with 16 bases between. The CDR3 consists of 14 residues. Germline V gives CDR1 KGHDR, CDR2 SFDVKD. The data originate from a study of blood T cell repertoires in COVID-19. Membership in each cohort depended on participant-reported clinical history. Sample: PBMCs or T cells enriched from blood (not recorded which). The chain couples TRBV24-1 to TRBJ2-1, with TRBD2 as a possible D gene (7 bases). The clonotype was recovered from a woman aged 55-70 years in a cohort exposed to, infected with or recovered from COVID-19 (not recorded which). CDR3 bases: TGTGCCACCAGGAGGGGGGGAGGAGGTAATGAGCAGTTCTTC. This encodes CATRRGGGGNEQFF.